The entry that follows covers one T cell receptor beta chain sequence. Its antigen is undetermined. The time point was: late sampling 161 to 241 days after vaccination in a few convalescent patients. Regarding treatment: roughly 10-day PBMC culture with coronavirus spike peptide pools or control peptides (ViraFEST assay). T cells were expanded with peptide pools, and expanded clonotypes were identified by TCR sequencing. This sample is drawn from a study of vaccination and CD4 T cells after COVID-19. Study-level background: As their vaccination, participants received two doses of either BNT162b2 or mRNA-1273 vaccine. A median of approximately 72 days (range 14 to 241) separated dose two from the taking of post-vaccine samples.

With the Oncomine TCR Beta short-read assay, DNA from cultured CD4+ T cells was sequenced. The genomic DNA was obtained from cultured CD4+ T cells by extraction with the QIAamp micro DNA kit. TCRdb re-called the PCR reads through MiXCR, storing one row per CDR3 protein. The sample lists 20,000 to 25,000 distinct CDR3 sequences, 42% occurring once. This CDR3 is 14 amino acids long. V was clipped by 0 bases and J by 6 bases; unmatched bases: 3. CDR1 and CDR2 from the germline V gene are DFQATT and SNEGSKA (reference sequence). This receptor was obtained from a human donor who had recovered from COVID-19. This rearrangement joins TRBV20-1 to TRBJ1-5, with TRBD1 matching 9 bases. The sample here was CD4+ T cells from blood, cultured in vitro, taken about 7 months after SARS-CoV-2 vaccination. The CDR3 loop reads CSAREGQGFQPQHF. In DNA, the CDR3 is TGCAGTGCTAGAGAGGGACAGGGATTTCAGCCCCAGCATTTT.